The clone carrying this T cell receptor beta chain was observed a few times. Its antigen is unidentified. Sampling consisted of one heparinised blood draw per donor, averaging approximately 120 mL. Germline CDR1 SGHAT, CDR2 FQNNGV. V lost 6 bases to trimming and J lost 0 bases, with 9 bases between them. The CDR3 runs 14 residues. This specimen comes from a study of beta chain features in type 1 diabetes. Study outcomes and limitations: Type 1 diabetes patients showed fewer insertions and more deletions at VDJ junctions. Researchers could not determine here whether HLA type influences TCRB rearrangement.

Sequenced material consisted of expressed TCRB transcripts (all of the isolated RNA was reverse transcribed). Some clones are missing from TCRdb's copy, which holds only in-frame ones; the method was immunoSEQ multiplex PCR. Among about 470,000 clones listed, around 30% were seen once. The sequencing input was naive CD4+ T cells from blood. The receptor's source is a man between 18 and 29 years old in good health. The rearrangement joins TRBV11-2 to TRBJ2-4, with unresolved D. CDR3 region: CASRQGLAKNIQYF. DNA of the CDR3: TGTGCCAGCAGGCAAGGGCTAGCCAAAAACATTCAGTACTTC. Filled out from reference TRBV11-2 and TRBJ2-4, the complete variable domain reads EAGVAQSPRYKIIEKRQSVAFWCNPISGHATLYWYQQILGQGPKLLIQFQNNGVVDDSQLPKDRFSAERLKGVDSTLKIQPAKLEDSAVYLCASRQGLAKNIQYFGAGTRLSVL.